Sequencing of this TCR beta chain was carried out in a study of T cells expressing NK-cell markers. Study summary: It was sorted CD3+CD56-NKG2C+, CD3+CD56+NKG2C- and CD3+CD56+NKG2C+ T cells that provided the TCR beta repertoires.

This CDR3 has 15 amino acids. TCRdb re-called the 5' RACE reads; every CDR3 protein appears as one record, without DNA. This listing includes about 150,000 distinct CDR3 sequences. Study-level results: Dominant NKG2C+ clonotype frequencies of about 1.0-7.0% of CD8+ T cells were measured in over 5 donors.

In regard to this clonotype: Its antigen is currently unknown.

Sequencing used blood T cells: a sorted CD56 or NKG2C T cell subset, CD4+ or CD8+ T cells, or bulk PBMC T cells (not recorded which). This TCR derives from a woman aged 50 to 65 in good health. This chain links TRBV12-3 or TRBV12-4 with TRBJ2-6; TCRdb outputs TRBD1, but without DNA this stays unchecked. The CDR3 spells CASTQGAPGANVLTF.